Shown below are 25 T cell receptor beta chains from a single sample sequenced in a study of technical replicates of blood from several donors (dated 2017 in TCRdb). The library was made by the immunoSEQ multiplex PCR assay. TCRdb retrieved this table from immuneACCESS and kept in-frame rearrangements only. Not all clones are present; in checked studies, unresolved V genes account for under half, and no reason is known for the remainder. In this sample the table shows over 65,000 clones, 95% to 98% of which occur a single time. Around 0.15% of the sample rests with the top ten. The specimen sequenced was T cells isolated from PBMCs. The receptors were gathered from a human donor in good health.

The chain couples TRBV5-4 to TRBJ2-7, with 7 nucleotides matching TRBD2. Germline V gene lookup returns CDR1 SGHNT and CDR2 YYREEE (reference sequence). Trimming took 3 bases from V and 6 from J; bases not matched to a gene: 3. The CDR3 extends over 12 amino acids. CDR3 residues: CASSYAGAEQYF. CDR3 sequence (DNA): TGTGCCAGCAGCTATGCGGGAGCCGAGCAGTACTTC.

J is TRBJ2-3 and V is TRBV7-2; D call uncertain. The CDR3 consists of 13 residues. Germline CDR1 and CDR2: SGHTA and FQGNSA. Deletions cut 3 bases from V and 5 bases from J, with 9 bases between. CDR3 sequence reads: CASSFVTVDTQYF. CDR3 nucleotides: TGTGCCAGCAGCTTCGTCACTGTAGATACGCAGTATTTT.

The chain recombines TRBV9 with TRBJ1-5; no reliable D call. Germline CDR1 and CDR2: SGDLS and YYNGEE. The V gene lost 0 bases and the J gene lost 5 bases, with 12 bases spanning the gap. The CDR3 sequence is 15 residues long. CDR3 DNA: TGTGCCAGCAGCGTAGACGGAGTTCCCCATCAGCCCCAGCATTTT. Its protein is CASSVDGVPHQPQHF.

The chain couples TRBV11-2 to TRBJ1-1; D is unresolved. The V end was cut by 5 bases, the J end by 3 bases, with 19 bases between. CDR3 size: 16 residues. Per the germline V gene, CDR1 is SGHAT and CDR2 is FQNNGV. The CDR3 nucleotides are TGTGCCAGCAGCCCGGGGAGGTCAGCAGTGTACACTGAAGCTTTCTTT. Its protein is CASSPGRSAVYTEAFF. The full variable domain, with the rest looked up from reference TRBV11-2 and TRBJ1-1, is EAGVAQSPRYKIIEKRQSVAFWCNPISGHATLYWYQQILGQGPKLLIQFQNNGVVDDSQLPKDRFSAERLKGVDSTLKIQPAKLEDSAVYLCASSPGRSAVYTEAFFGQGTRLTVV.

This chain joins TRBV5-1 and TRBJ2-3, with D maybe TRBD2 (5 bases). V shed 3 bases and J shed 1 base, with 15 bases lying between them. The CDR3 extends over 16 amino acids. Germline V lookup: CDR1 SGHRS, CDR2 YFSETQ. The CDR3 nucleotides read TGCGCCAGCAGCTCCGGAGAGGGTGGGGGCACAGATACGCAGTATTTT. It yields the protein CASSSGEGGGTDTQYF.

This clone was recorded only once. This chain's CDR3 is CASSLAGLAGGGITDTQYF. The CDR3 DNA follows: TGTGCCAGCAGCTTAGCGGGACTAGCGGGAGGGGGGATCACAGATACGCAGTATTTT. The chain combines TRBV7-2 with TRBJ2-3; 16 bases agree with TRBD2. Germline CDR1 is SGHTA and CDR2 is FQGNSA. V shed 0 bases, J shed 2 bases, and the junction held 5 bases outside the gene matches. The CDR3 covers 19 residues.

The rearrangement links TRBV5-4 to TRBJ1-5, with TRBD1 matching over 7 bases. Germline V gives CDR1 SGHNT, CDR2 YYREEE (reference sequence). The J segment lost 5 bases and the V segment lost 2 bases, leaving 1 base of the junction unmatched. This CDR3 region has 13 residues. CDR3 amino acids: CASSFDRDQPQHF. CDR3 DNA sequence: TGTGCCAGCAGCTTCGACAGGGATCAGCCCCAGCATTTT.

The rearrangement links TRBV7-6 to TRBJ2-3; TRBD1 matches at 10 bases. CDR3 length equals 15 residues. The germline gives CDR1 SGHVS, CDR2 FNYEAQ. V trimming: 5 bases; J trimming: 2 bases; junction bases outside the gene matches: 4. The CDR3 coding sequence is TGTGCCAGCAGCACAGGGACAGGGGTCACAGATACGCAGTATTTT. It translates to CASSTGTGVTDTQYF.

The V gene is TRBV6-1, the J gene TRBJ2-7, with D uncertain. Per the germline V gene, CDR1 is MNHNS and CDR2 is SASEGT. Between the trimmed V and J ends, which lost 7 bases and 6 bases, there was a span of 13 bases. The CDR3 has 12 amino acids. CDR3: CASNQQIAEQYF. CDR3 nucleotides: TGTGCCAGCAATCAACAAATCGCCGAGCAGTACTTC.

The genes are TRBV7-9 and TRBJ2-7; 9 positions match TRBD1. The V gene end was trimmed by 7 bases and the J gene end by 5 bases; junction bases not matched to a gene: 6. CDR1 is SEHNR, CDR2 FQNEAQ, per germline (reference sequence). This CDR3 is built from 13 residues. CDR3 amino acids: CASTWTGVNEQYF. Here the CDR3 DNA reads TGTGCCAGCACCTGGACAGGGGTCAACGAGCAGTACTTC.

The chain uses TRBV11-2 and TRBJ2-7; 12 bases fit TRBD2. This CDR3 has 14 residues. The germline V gene encodes CDR1 SGHAT and CDR2 FQNNGV. The junction had 4 bases not matched to a gene; V was cut back by 4 bases and J by 6 bases. The DNA for the CDR3 is TGTGCCAGCAGCTCGACTAGCGGGAGCGCCGAGCAGTACTTC. It encodes CASSSTSGSAEQYF.

This chain links TRBV6-4 with TRBJ1-2; the D gene is possibly TRBD1 (6 bases). Deletions cut 4 bases from V and 5 bases from J, with 17 bases between. From germline, CDR1 is MRHNA and CDR2 SNTAGT. The CDR3 runs to 15 residues. For the CDR3, the DNA is TGTGCCAGCAGTGTGACAGCGTTACAGGGATATGGCTACACCTTC. Its translation is CASSVTALQGYGYTF.

The chain combines TRBV15 with TRBJ1-2; the match to TRBD1 covers 9 bases. Germline trimming cut 5 bases from V and 2 bases from J; bases unmatched to any gene: 9. Germline V lookup: CDR1 LNHNV, CDR2 YYDKDF (reference sequence). The CDR3 loop spans 16 amino acids. For the CDR3, the DNA is TGTGCCACCAGCGGACGGGACAGGGTCGGAAACTATGGCTACACCTTC. Its translation is CATSGRDRVGNYGYTF.

This clone was seen a single time. V is TRBV11-2 and J is TRBJ2-3, with D unresolved. The ends were cut back, 1 base at V and 8 bases at J, with 13 bases in the middle. The CDR3 length is 14 residues. CDR1 is SGHAT and CDR2 is FQNNGV in the germline V gene. CDR3 region: CASSLVGLGLTQYF. In DNA, the CDR3 is TGTGCCAGCAGCTTAGTTGGTCTTGGCCTTACGCAGTATTTT.

The chain recombines TRBV6-1 with TRBJ1-5, with 8 bases identical to TRBD1. V lost 4 bases, J lost 0 bases, and 5 bases stayed unmatched. The CDR3 sequence is 16 residues long. Germline V gene data show CDR1 as MNHNS and CDR2 as SASEGT. The CDR3 DNA reads as TGTGCCAGCAGTGCCTACAGGGGGTATAGCAATCAGCCCCAGCATTTT. Its protein product is CASSAYRGYSNQPQHF.

The V and J genes are TRBV7-9 and TRBJ1-2; D gene ambiguous. This CDR3 is 15 amino acids long. Per the germline V gene, CDR1 is SEHNR and CDR2 is FQNEAQ (reference sequence). The V and J ends lost 5 bases and 4 bases respectively, with 17 bases between them. CDR3 sequence (DNA): TGTGCCAGCAGCCCTAAGACACATGCGATCTATGGCTACACCTTC. Translation gives CASSPKTHAIYGYTF.

J is TRBJ2-5 and V is TRBV4-1; 8 nucleotides align to TRBD1. From germline, CDR1 is MGHRA and CDR2 YSYEKL. Losses at the gene ends were 0 bases for V and 5 bases for J; bases not matched to a gene: 8. The CDR3 is 16 amino acids. The CDR3 DNA sequence: TGCGCCAGCAGCCAAGATCTCAGACAGGGGTGGGAGACCCAGTACTTC. It codes for CASSQDLRQGWETQYF.

The chain has TRBV5-8 and TRBJ2-3, with 8 bases matching TRBD1. The germline gives CDR1 SGHTS, CDR2 YDEGEE. V gave up 2 bases and J gave up 0 bases; unmatched junction bases: 2. This CDR3 has 15 residues. The CDR3 region is CASSLGQGSTDTQYF. The CDR3 DNA sequence: TGTGCCAGCAGCTTAGGACAGGGTAGCACAGATACGCAGTATTTT.

This clone was counted a single time. The chain has TRBV6-5 and TRBJ2-7; 7 nucleotides align to TRBD1. Germline loops: CDR1 MNHEY, CDR2 SVGAGI. The CDR3 loop spans 15 amino acids. V was clipped by 2 bases and J by 1 base; unmatched bases: 5. The CDR3 loop is CASSYDRDASYEQYF. CDR3 nucleotides: TGTGCCAGCAGTTACGACAGGGACGCATCCTACGAGCAGTACTTC.

The V and J genes are TRBV28 and TRBJ2-2; TRBD2 matches at 9 bases. Germline loops: CDR1 MDHEN, CDR2 SYDVKM. The CDR3 consists of 17 residues. Trimming cost V 2 bases and J 0 bases; bases outside gene matches: 4. The CDR3 spells CASSLDSGSANTGELFF. The DNA of the CDR3 is TGTGCCAGCAGTTTAGATAGCGGGAGTGCGAACACCGGGGAGCTGTTTTTT.

This clone was observed a single time. The chain employs TRBV28 and TRBJ2-5, with D possibly being TRBD1 (5 bases). Trimming took off 2 bases at V and 5 bases at J, with 21 bases between the two ends. CDR1 is MDHEN and CDR2 is SYDVKM in the germline V gene. The CDR3 totals 17 residues. CDR3 sequence reads: CASSLIPLAGIGETQYF. CDR3 DNA: TGTGCCAGCAGTTTAATCCCCCTCGCAGGGATCGGGGAGACCCAGTACTTC.

This clone has a single count. V and J are TRBV14 and TRBJ2-1; tentative D call: TRBD2 (5 bases). The CDR3 has 16 residues. Trimming cost V 1 base and J 2 bases, with 12 bases left between them. Germline CDR1 reads SGHDN; CDR2 reads FVKESK. The CDR3 is CASSQVGGFAYNEQFF. CDR3 DNA: TGTGCCAGCAGCCAAGTTGGAGGATTCGCCTACAATGAGCAGTTCTTC.

This clone was counted once. J is TRBJ2-7 and V is TRBV5-1; perhaps TRBD1 as D (7 bases). The V end lost 4 bases, the J end lost 3 bases, and 17 bases lay between the germline ends. Looked up from germline, CDR1 is SGHRS and CDR2 is YFSETQ. CDR3 size: 15 residues. The CDR3 protein is CASSPGDRVDYEQYF. In DNA form, the CDR3 reads TGCGCCAGCAGCCCGGGAGACAGGGTTGACTACGAGCAGTACTTC.

CDR3 nucleotides: TGTGCCAGCTCACCACCTTTACGGACTACCAAGCCTCATAATGAAAAACTGTTTTTT. This sequence encodes CASSPPLRTTKPHNEKLFF. V gene TRBV18 combines with J gene TRBJ1-4; D gene uncertain. Trimming took 0 bases from V and 4 from J, leaving 21 bases between them. The CDR3 is made up of 19 amino acids. Germline CDR1 KGHSH, CDR2 LQKENI. Variable domain in full (rest from reference TRBV18 and TRBJ1-4): NAGVMQNPRHLVRRRGQEARLRCSPMKGHSHVYWYRQLPEEGLKFMVYLQKENIIDESGMPKERFSAEFPKEGPSILRIQQVVRGDSAAYFCASSPPLRTTKPHNEKLFFGSGTQLSVL.

With regard to this clone: Germline is not matched at one junction end, which may reflect a read error. The chain has TRBV6-5 and TRBJ1-4; D gene ambiguous. The germline gives CDR1 MNHEY, CDR2 SVGAGI. This CDR3 contains 11 residues. The CDR3 loop reads CASSYPLLIIF. DNA for the CDR3: TGTGCCAGCAGTTACCCCCTACTTATCATCTTT.